This T cell receptor beta chain is drawn from a study of blood T cells in healthy people across ages. Researchers report isolating at least 6 million PBMCs per sample. Study-wide results and limits: Possibly confounding the expanded clonotype changes was the fact that donor CMV status was unknown.

This clonotype occurred many times. Its antigen is as yet unknown. Primers used in a second PCR of about 7 to 11 cycles were a sample-barcoded 5' primer and a J-beta primer mix. A single record per CDR3 protein comes from TCRdb applying MiXCR to the 5' RACE reads. Of 650,000 to 1,000,000 distinct CDR3 sequences in the sample, 46% were seen once. The source of this sequence is an older man in good health. The sequenced material came from blood.

The CDR3 bases are TGTGCCAGCAGCGGTTTCGGGACTAGCGGGAGGGTCGAGCAGTACTTC. The encoded protein is CASSGFGTSGRVEQYF. The V and J genes are TRBV7-2 and TRBJ2-7; 16 bases match TRBD2. Per the germline V gene, CDR1 is SGHTA and CDR2 is FQGNSA. After removal of 5 bases from V and 6 bases from J, the junction contained 7 bases not matched to a gene. The CDR3 consists of 16 residues.